One and the same sample provided the 19 T cell receptor beta chains below, sequenced in a study of blood T cell repertoires in COVID-19 (TCRdb year 2020). The library was obtained by the immunoSEQ multiplex PCR assay. As stored in TCRdb, this immuneACCESS dataset retains in-frame rearrangements with V and J assigned. A fraction of the clones does not appear; measured against another copy, unresolved V genes explain less than half of the discrepancy, and the remainder lacks a known reason. The sample table holds roughly 250,000 clones, of which about four fifths were seen once. Over 8% of the sample belongs to the ten largest clones. Sequencing input: peripheral blood. All receptors derive from a woman aged 80 or over with acute or convalescent COVID-19.

This chain joins TRBV7-6 and TRBJ1-5, with 9 bases identical to TRBD1. The CDR3 has 17 residues. From germline, CDR1 is SGHVS and CDR2 FNYEAQ. V dropped 5 bases and J dropped 4; count of bases not matched to a gene: 12. Here the CDR3 reads CASSARPPGQGNQPQHF. CDR3 in DNA: TGTGCCAGCAGCGCACGCCCCCCGGGACAGGGAAATCAGCCCCAGCATTTT.

A remark on this clone: Other DNA sequences in this specimen translate into the identical CDR3. This chain connects TRBV29-1 to TRBJ1-1; TRBD1 matches 8 bases. CDR3 size: 13 residues. V gave up 6 bases and J gave up 1 base; unmatched junction bases: 4. Germline V CDR1 and CDR2: SQVTM, ANQGSEA. CDR3: CSVRTGRNTEAFF. The CDR3 DNA reads as TGCAGCGTCCGGACAGGGAGGAACACTGAAGCTTTCTTT.

The rearrangement joins TRBV5-1 to TRBJ1-3; a weak D match, TRBD1 (5 bases). The CDR3 has 17 amino acids. Germline CDR1 and CDR2: SGHRS and YFSETQ. V dropped 1 base and J dropped 0 bases, with 14 bases sitting between them. In DNA form, the CDR3 reads TGCGCCAGCAGCTTGACCGGGGGGACGATCTCTGGAAACACCATATATTTT. Its translation: CASSLTGGTISGNTIYF.

The J gene is TRBJ1-2, the V gene TRBV18, with D perhaps matching TRBD1 (5 bases). V gave up 2 bases and J gave up 1 base, with 11 bases separating them. The CDR3 consists of 15 residues. CDR1 KGHSH and CDR2 LQKENI come from the germline V gene. The CDR3 here is CASSPVQENNYGYTF. CDR3 nucleotides: TGTGCCAGCTCACCAGTACAGGAGAATAACTATGGCTACACCTTC.

The chain combines TRBV29-1 with TRBJ1-2; D possibly corresponds to TRBD1 (6 bases). There are 13 residues in the CDR3. Germline CDR1 and CDR2: SQVTM and ANQGSEA. V gave up 5 bases and J gave up 1 base, with 11 bases separating them. CDR3 protein: CSVLGGRNYGYTF. CDR3 nucleotide sequence: TGCAGCGTTTTGGGGGGGCGTAACTATGGCTACACCTTC. Full variable domain (rest looked up from reference TRBV29-1 and TRBJ1-2): SAVISQKPSRDICQRGTSLTIQCQVDSQVTMMFWYRQQPGQSLTLIATANQGSEATYESGFVIDKFPISRPNLTFSTLTVSNMSPEDSSIYLCSVLGGRNYGYTFGSGTRLTVV.

The chain has TRBV3-1 (or the pseudogene TRBV3-2) and TRBJ1-2; tentatively, D is TRBD1 (6 bases). Germline V gives CDR1 LGHDT, CDR2 YNNKEL (reference sequence). V shed 0 bases and J shed 5 bases, with 16 bases lying between them. The CDR3 covers 16 residues. The CDR3 protein is CASSQEGAGVGYGYTF. CDR3 DNA sequence: TGTGCCAGCAGCCAAGAGGGGGCAGGGGTGGGGTATGGCTACACCTTC.

The chain recombines TRBV5-1 with TRBJ2-7; TRBD1 matches at 11 bases. This CDR3 has 17 residues. With 5 bases clipped from V and 4 bases from J, the junction kept 14 bases outside the gene matches. The germline CDR1 and CDR2 sequences are SGHRS and YFSETQ. CDR3: CASRRSERGQGGYEQYF. CDR3 sequence (DNA): TGCGCCAGCAGGAGGTCGGAACGGGGACAGGGGGGTTACGAGCAGTACTTC. The full variable domain, in which reference TRBV5-1 and TRBJ2-7 provide the parts outside the CDR3, is KAGVTQTPRYLIKTRGQQVTLSCSPISGHRSVSWYQQTPGQGLQFLFEYFSETQRNKGNFPGRFSGRQFSNSRSEMNVSTLELGDSALYLCASRRSERGQGGYEQYFGPGTRLTVT.

CDR3 nucleotide sequence: TGTGCCACCGGGGGGGACAGGTCCTACAATGAGCAGTTCTTC. Translating it yields CATGGDRSYNEQFF. The J gene is TRBJ2-1, the V gene TRBV15; the D gene is possibly TRBD1 (8 bases). The CDR3 contains 14 residues. Per the germline V gene, CDR1 is LNHNV and CDR2 is YYDKDF (reference sequence). Deletions cut 8 bases from V and 1 base from J, with 12 bases between.

CDR3 nucleotide sequence: TGTGCCACCAGCAGTGGATCGGGGGACAGGTCCTACAATGAGCAGTTCTTC. Translated: CATSSGSGDRSYNEQFF. The J gene is TRBJ2-1, the V gene TRBV15, with 8 bases matching TRBD1. Looked up from germline, CDR1 is LNHNV and CDR2 is YYDKDF (reference sequence). The CDR3 is 17 amino acids. Trimming took 3 bases from V and 1 from J; bases not matched to a gene: 8.

The chain combines TRBV7-9 with TRBJ2-5; TRBD1 is a possible D gene (5 bases). Germline V CDR1 and CDR2: SEHNR, FQNEAQ (reference sequence). The CDR3 runs to 15 residues. With 2 bases removed from V and 5 bases from J, the gap between germline ends came to 15 bases. In DNA form, the CDR3 reads TGTGCCAGCAGCTTACTTGGTGAGGCAGGGGAGACCCAGTACTTC. Its translation: CASSLLGEAGETQYF.

The chain is built from TRBV28 and TRBJ1-1; 7 positions agree with TRBD1. V gave up 6 bases and J gave up 0 bases; unmatched junction bases: 22. The length of the CDR3 is 20 residues. Germline V gives CDR1 MDHEN, CDR2 SYDVKM. The CDR3 sequence is CASSPDRAFLSFSMNTEAFF. The CDR3 region has the DNA TGTGCCAGCAGCCCTGACAGGGCCTTTCTCTCGTTCTCTATGAACACTGAAGCTTTCTTT.

DNA for the CDR3: TGTGCCAGCAGTACCGAAACAGGAAACACCATATATTTT. This gives the protein CASSTETGNTIYF. This chain connects TRBV28 to TRBJ1-3; D is unresolved. Germline-derived CDR1 and CDR2 are MDHEN and SYDVKM. Trimming took 5 bases from V and 4 from J, leaving 9 bases between them. This CDR3 contains 13 residues.

This clone was detected a few times. The genes are TRBV6-5 and TRBJ1-5; the D gene is possibly TRBD1 (6 bases). The germline CDR1 and CDR2 sequences are MNHEY and SVGAGI. The CDR3 has 13 residues. The V end was cut by 7 bases, the J end by 3 bases, with 10 bases between. For the CDR3, the DNA is TGTGCCAGCAATGGACAGATCAATCAGCCCCAGCATTTT. Amino acids: CASNGQINQPQHF.

V and J are TRBV27 and TRBJ2-5; tentative D call: TRBD2 (5 bases). Trimming left V 5 bases short and J 4 bases short, with 20 bases between. Per the germline V gene, CDR1 is MNHEY and CDR2 is SMNVEV (reference sequence). This CDR3 has 16 residues. CDR3: CASSLVGSPKGETQYF. CDR3 sequence (DNA): TGTGCCAGCAGTCTAGTGGGGAGCCCGAAGGGAGAGACCCAGTACTTC.

The chain combines TRBV5-4 with TRBJ1-2; 9 positions agree with TRBD1. CDR3 length: 15 residues. V trimming: 0 bases; J trimming: 5 bases; junction bases outside the gene matches: 5. Germline CDR1 reads SGHNT; CDR2 reads YYREEE (reference sequence). CDR3 coding DNA: TGTGCCAGCAGCTTGGTGGGACAGGGTATTTATGGCTACACCTTC. It translates to CASSLVGQGIYGYTF. The whole variable domain, filled in from reference TRBV5-4 and TRBJ1-2, reads ETGVTQSPTHLIKTRGQQVTLRCSSQSGHNTVSWYQQALGQGPQFIFQYYREEENGRGNFPPRFSGLQFPNYSSELNVNALELDDSALYLCASSLVGQGIYGYTFGSGTRLTVV.

In its sample, this clone was seen once. This rearrangement joins TRBV28 to TRBJ2-7, with 9 bases that match TRBD1. The V segment lost 6 bases and the J segment 5 bases; nucleotides outside the gene matches: 8. CDR1 is MDHEN, CDR2 SYDVKM, per germline. The CDR3 runs 14 residues. The CDR3 sequence is CASRSPGQGNEQYF. In DNA form, the CDR3 reads TGTGCCAGCAGATCCCCGGGACAGGGTAACGAGCAGTACTTC.

The chain uses TRBV6-2 or TRBV6-3 and TRBJ2-7, with 10 bases matching TRBD2. The junction had 2 bases not matched to a gene; V was cut back by 6 bases and J by 3 bases. The germline V gene has CDR1 MNHEY and CDR2 SVGEGT. CDR3 length equals 13 residues. CDR3 DNA sequence: TGTGCCAGCAGCCCTAGCGGGGGCTACGAGCAGTACTTC. Translating gives CASSPSGGYEQYF.

The gene calls are TRBV27 and TRBJ2-3, with 11 nucleotides matching TRBD2. There are 19 residues in the CDR3. The ends lost 5 bases at V and 0 bases at J; junction bases unmatched: 13. Germline assignment: CDR1 MNHEY and CDR2 SMNVEV (reference sequence). CDR3 residues: CASSAPHETSGASTDTQYF. The CDR3 DNA reads as TGTGCCAGCAGTGCACCCCATGAGACTAGCGGGGCTAGCACAGATACGCAGTATTTT.

V is TRBV5-1 and J is TRBJ1-4; 7 bases line up with TRBD1. Germline V gene lookup returns CDR1 SGHRS and CDR2 YFSETQ. The CDR3 sequence is 14 residues long. V trimming: 0 bases; J trimming: 7 bases; junction bases outside the gene matches: 3. CDR3 loop: CASSLGSGGEKLFF. The CDR3 DNA sequence: TGCGCCAGCAGCTTGGGGTCAGGGGGTGAAAAACTGTTTTTT.